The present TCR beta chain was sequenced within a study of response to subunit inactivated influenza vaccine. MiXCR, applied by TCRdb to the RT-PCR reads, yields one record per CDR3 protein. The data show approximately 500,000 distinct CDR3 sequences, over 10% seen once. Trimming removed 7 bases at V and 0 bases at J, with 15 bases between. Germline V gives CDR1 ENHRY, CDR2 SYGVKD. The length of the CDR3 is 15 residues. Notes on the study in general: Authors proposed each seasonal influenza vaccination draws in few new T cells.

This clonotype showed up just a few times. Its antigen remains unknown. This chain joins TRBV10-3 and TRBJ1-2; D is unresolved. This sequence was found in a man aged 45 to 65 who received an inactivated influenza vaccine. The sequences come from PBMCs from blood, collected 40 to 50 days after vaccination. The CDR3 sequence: CAITVTADPNYGYTF. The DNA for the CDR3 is TGTGCCATCACTGTAACCGCCGACCCTAACTATGGCTACACCTTC.